Listed below are T cell receptor beta chains from one sample, sequenced in a study of identical twins. Using its own MiXCR run on the 5' RACE reads, TCRdb lists one record per CDR3 protein. The repertoire holds around 510,000 distinct CDR3 sequences, with roughly 13% as singletons. The same sample was also used in a study of yellow fever vaccine responses in identical twins.

Sequencing used CD4+ T cells sorted from blood. These receptors all come from a woman aged 18-29 years in good health. Each CDR3 is given with its conserved first and last residue. The order of the fields is D gene, V gene, clone size, J gene, CDR3 length, CDR3 DNA, CDR3 protein. D genes are given only for firm matches. Clone size appears in some rows only: once, few, many, or a class for an expanded clone.

d_gene: TRBD2
v_gene: TRBV27
abundance: few
j_gene: TRBJ2-3
len: 17
CDR3nt: TGTGCCAGCAGCGCGGCTAGCGGGAGGGCCTCTTGGGGTACGCAGTATTTT
CDR3aa: CASSAASGRASWGTQYF

d_gene: TRBD1
v_gene: TRBV7-8
abundance: -
j_gene: TRBJ2-1
len: 16
CDR3nt: TGTGCCAGCAGCAGGGACAGCTCAGGGGCGGGCGATGAGCAGTTCTTC
CDR3aa: CASSRDSSGAGDEQFF

d_gene: TRBD1
v_gene: TRBV5-1
abundance: -
j_gene: TRBJ2-7
len: 19
CDR3nt: TGCGCCAGCAGCATGACGCCGGGACAGGGCCTCCGGGATACCTACGAGCAGTACTTC
CDR3aa: CASSMTPGQGLRDTYEQYF

d_gene: -
v_gene: TRBV3-1
abundance: -
j_gene: TRBJ2-7
len: 13
CDR3nt: TGTGCCAGCAGCCAAGCTACGGGGGTCGAGCAGTACTTC
CDR3aa: CASSQATGVEQYF

d_gene: TRBD1
v_gene: TRBV5-6
abundance: -
j_gene: TRBJ2-1
len: 17
CDR3nt: TGTGCCAGCAGCTTGATTGGGACAGGGGGCTCCTACAATGAGCAGTTCTTC
CDR3aa: CASSLIGTGGSYNEQFF

d_gene: -
v_gene: TRBV7-2
abundance: -
j_gene: TRBJ2-3
len: 16
CDR3nt: TGTGCCAGCAGCTTATGGGGAAGCGGCATCACAGATACGCAGTATTTT
CDR3aa: CASSLWGSGITDTQYF

d_gene: -
v_gene: TRBV27
abundance: -
j_gene: TRBJ2-3
len: 16
CDR3nt: TGTGCCAGCAGTTTGTACCCAACGAGACTCATAGATACGCAGTATTTT
CDR3aa: CASSLYPTRLIDTQYF

d_gene: -
v_gene: TRBV7-2
abundance: few
j_gene: TRBJ1-1
len: 13
CDR3nt: TGTGCCAGCAGCGCAGACGTTAACACTGAAGCTTTCTTT
CDR3aa: CASSADVNTEAFF

d_gene: TRBD1
v_gene: TRBV20-1
abundance: few
j_gene: TRBJ1-4
len: 10
CDR3nt: TGCAGTGCTGGGACAGGGACACTGTTTTTT
CDR3aa: CSAGTGTLFF

d_gene: TRBD2
v_gene: TRBV7-2
abundance: few
j_gene: TRBJ2-7
len: 17
CDR3nt: TGTGCCAGCAGCCAATCGGCTCGGGCGGGGGGCACCTACGAGCAGTACTTC
CDR3aa: CASSQSARAGGTYEQYF

d_gene: -
v_gene: TRBV12-3/TRBV12-4
abundance: many
j_gene: TRBJ1-1
len: 15
CDR3nt: TGTGCCAGCAGCCTTCCAAGGGGTTGGAACACTGAAGCTTTCTTT
CDR3aa: CASSLPRGWNTEAFF

d_gene: -
v_gene: TRBV29-1
abundance: few
j_gene: TRBJ2-7
len: 12
CDR3nt: TGCAGCGTTGCCCGGGAACCCTACGAGCAGTACTTC
CDR3aa: CSVAREPYEQYF

d_gene: -
v_gene: TRBV4-3
abundance: -
j_gene: TRBJ2-5
len: 16
CDR3nt: TGCGCCAGCAGCCAAGGGTGGACCGGGGGCGGAGAGACCCAGTACTTC
CDR3aa: CASSQGWTGGGETQYF

d_gene: TRBD1
v_gene: TRBV20-1
abundance: -
j_gene: TRBJ2-3
len: 14
CDR3nt: TGCAGTACCCAAGGGACAGGGTATACAGATACGCAGTATTTT
CDR3aa: CSTQGTGYTDTQYF

d_gene: TRBD2
v_gene: TRBV20-1
abundance: few
j_gene: TRBJ2-3
len: 14
CDR3nt: TGCAGTGCCAAGGAAGCGGGAATCACAGATACGCAGTATTTT
CDR3aa: CSAKEAGITDTQYF

d_gene: -
v_gene: TRBV28
abundance: once
j_gene: TRBJ2-5
len: 15
CDR3nt: TGTGCCAGCAGTTCGAGACTGATGGGCTCGGAGACCCAGTACTTC
CDR3aa: CASSSRLMGSETQYF

d_gene: TRBD2
v_gene: TRBV7-2
abundance: few
j_gene: TRBJ2-5
len: 11
CDR3nt: TGTGCCAGCCACGGGGGAGGGGCCCAGTACTTC
CDR3aa: CASHGGGAQYF

d_gene: TRBD2
v_gene: TRBV15
abundance: few
j_gene: TRBJ2-1
len: 13
CDR3nt: TGTGCCACCAGCCCCTGGACTAGCGGGAACTTGTTCTTC
CDR3aa: CATSPWTSGNLFF

d_gene: -
v_gene: TRBV12-3/TRBV12-4
abundance: many
j_gene: TRBJ1-4
len: 13
CDR3nt: TGTGCCAGCAGTTTAGGCGAACCTCAAAAACTGTTTTTT
CDR3aa: CASSLGEPQKLFF

d_gene: TRBD2
v_gene: TRBV27
abundance: -
j_gene: TRBJ2-2
len: 18
CDR3nt: TGTGCCAGCACCCCAGGGCTAGCGGGGGCCGCGAACACCGGGGAGCTGTTTTTT
CDR3aa: CASTPGLAGAANTGELFF

d_gene: -
v_gene: TRBV12-3/TRBV12-4
abundance: many
j_gene: TRBJ1-5
len: 15
CDR3nt: TGTGCCAGCAGTAAATCGACCGATCGGGGTCAGCCCCAGCATTTT
CDR3aa: CASSKSTDRGQPQHF

d_gene: -
v_gene: TRBV5-6
abundance: -
j_gene: TRBJ1-5
len: 14
CDR3nt: TGTGCCAGCAGAGCGGGTCGGAGCAATCAGCCCCAGCATTTT
CDR3aa: CASRAGRSNQPQHF

d_gene: TRBD2
v_gene: TRBV20-1
abundance: -
j_gene: TRBJ2-4
len: 13
CDR3nt: TGCAGTGCGTTAGCGGGGGCCAAAAACATTCAGTACTTC
CDR3aa: CSALAGAKNIQYF

d_gene: -
v_gene: TRBV20-1
abundance: few
j_gene: TRBJ2-7
len: 15
CDR3nt: TGCAGTGCTAGAGATACGGGGAGATACCCCTACGAGCAGTACTTC
CDR3aa: CSARDTGRYPYEQYF

d_gene: -
v_gene: TRBV20-1
abundance: -
j_gene: TRBJ2-7
len: 14
CDR3nt: TGCAGTGCTAGTTCTCTCAGGGGGGCCTACGAGCAGTACTTC
CDR3aa: CSASSLRGAYEQYF

d_gene: -
v_gene: TRBV7-9
abundance: few
j_gene: TRBJ2-1
len: 16
CDR3nt: TGTGCCAGCAGCCCGCTCGGAGGCGGTATGTCCAATGAGCAGTTCTTC
CDR3aa: CASSPLGGGMSNEQFF

d_gene: -
v_gene: TRBV5-1
abundance: -
j_gene: TRBJ2-5
len: 18
CDR3nt: TGCGCCAGCAGCTTGGAAGTCGGGGCAGGGAGTAACCAAGAGACCCAGTACTTC
CDR3aa: CASSLEVGAGSNQETQYF

d_gene: -
v_gene: TRBV7-8
abundance: -
j_gene: TRBJ2-3
len: 16
CDR3nt: TGTGCCAGCAGACCTCAGACGGAGGCCTTTGGAGATACGCAGTATTTT
CDR3aa: CASRPQTEAFGDTQYF

d_gene: -
v_gene: TRBV12-3/TRBV12-4
abundance: -
j_gene: TRBJ2-3
len: 16
CDR3nt: TGTGCCAGCAGTTTACTCCCCGGAGGGGGGTTAGATACGCAGTATTTT
CDR3aa: CASSLLPGGGLDTQYF

d_gene: -
v_gene: TRBV14
abundance: -
j_gene: TRBJ2-1
len: 14
CDR3nt: TGTGCCAGCAGCCAAGCCACGGGGCGGGGTGAGCAGTTCTTC
CDR3aa: CASSQATGRGEQFF

d_gene: -
v_gene: TRBV6-6
abundance: many
j_gene: TRBJ2-1
len: 15
CDR3nt: TGTGCCAGCAGTTACCGAGGGGGGGACTACAATGAGCAGTTCTTC
CDR3aa: CASSYRGGDYNEQFF

d_gene: -
v_gene: TRBV12-3/TRBV12-4
abundance: many
j_gene: TRBJ1-1
len: 13
CDR3nt: TGTGCCATACAACAGGGCTTGAACACTGAAGCTTTCTTT
CDR3aa: CAIQQGLNTEAFF

d_gene: -
v_gene: TRBV7-3
abundance: -
j_gene: TRBJ2-2
len: 17
CDR3nt: TGTGCCAGCAGCCCCCAGGGGAGGGCGGTGAACACCGGGGAGCTGTTTTTT
CDR3aa: CASSPQGRAVNTGELFF

d_gene: TRBD2
v_gene: TRBV5-1
abundance: many
j_gene: TRBJ2-2
len: 16
CDR3nt: TGTGCCAGCAGCTCCGGACTAGCGGGGAACACCGGGGAGCTGTTTTTT
CDR3aa: CASSSGLAGNTGELFF

d_gene: -
v_gene: TRBV7-7
abundance: few
j_gene: TRBJ2-1
len: 15
CDR3nt: TGTGCTAGCAGCGCTAGGGGAGGGGGCGAGGGTGAGCAGTTCTTC
CDR3aa: CASSARGGGEGEQFF

d_gene: -
v_gene: TRBV10-1
abundance: -
j_gene: TRBJ2-1
len: 13
CDR3nt: TGCGCCAGCTCTCCAGCACCGCCAGATGAGCAGTTCTTC
CDR3aa: CASSPAPPDEQFF

d_gene: TRBD2
v_gene: TRBV12-3/TRBV12-4
abundance: many
j_gene: TRBJ2-5
len: 15
CDR3nt: TGTGCCAGCAGTTCAGGACTAGCGGCCCAAGAGACCCAGTACTTC
CDR3aa: CASSSGLAAQETQYF

d_gene: -
v_gene: TRBV10-3
abundance: -
j_gene: TRBJ2-7
len: 17
CDR3nt: TGTGCCACCCACCGATCCTCCTCCGGGACATCCTATTACGAGCAGTACTTC
CDR3aa: CATHRSSSGTSYYEQYF

d_gene: -
v_gene: TRBV6-5
abundance: -
j_gene: TRBJ1-4
len: 16
CDR3nt: TGTGCCAGCAGAGTTACGGGTGCGGGGACTAATGAAAAACTGTTTTTT
CDR3aa: CASRVTGAGTNEKLFF

d_gene: -
v_gene: TRBV29-1
abundance: many
j_gene: TRBJ2-5
len: 10
CDR3nt: TGCAGCGTAGTGGGAGAGACCCAGTACTTC
CDR3aa: CSVVGETQYF

d_gene: -
v_gene: TRBV4-2
abundance: many
j_gene: TRBJ2-2
len: 13
CDR3nt: TGTGCCAGCAGCCAAGATAGGTCCGGGGAGCTGTTTTTT
CDR3aa: CASSQDRSGELFF

d_gene: -
v_gene: TRBV29-1
abundance: -
j_gene: TRBJ2-5
len: 11
CDR3nt: TGCAGCCACCGAGCGGGAGAGACCCAGTACTTC
CDR3aa: CSHRAGETQYF

d_gene: -
v_gene: TRBV12-3/TRBV12-4
abundance: once
j_gene: TRBJ2-7
len: 16
CDR3nt: TGTGCCAGCAGTTTGCTGGTAGGGCAGGGGATTTACGAGCAGTACTTC
CDR3aa: CASSLLVGQGIYEQYF

d_gene: -
v_gene: TRBV5-5
abundance: few
j_gene: TRBJ2-4
len: 12
CDR3nt: TGTGCCAGCAGCTTGGCGAACGGAGGGGGGTACTTC
CDR3aa: CASSLANGGGYF

d_gene: TRBD2
v_gene: TRBV28
abundance: -
j_gene: TRBJ2-1
len: 18
CDR3nt: TGTGCCAGCGAAGGGGTGGCTAGCGGGATAGGCTCCTACAATGAGCAGTTCTTC
CDR3aa: CASEGVASGIGSYNEQFF

d_gene: -
v_gene: TRBV20-1
abundance: -
j_gene: TRBJ1-1
len: 13
CDR3nt: TGCAGTGCTAGAGGGACGGGTTATTCTGAAGCTTTCTTT
CDR3aa: CSARGTGYSEAFF

d_gene: -
v_gene: TRBV11-2
abundance: few
j_gene: TRBJ2-2
len: 16
CDR3nt: TGTGCCAGCAGCTTAATTGTCGGGGGTGCCACCGGGGAGCTGTTTTTT
CDR3aa: CASSLIVGGATGELFF

d_gene: TRBD2
v_gene: TRBV7-3
abundance: -
j_gene: TRBJ2-3
len: 15
CDR3nt: TGTGCCAGCAGCGCTGACGGGGGGAGCACAGATACGCAGTATTTT
CDR3aa: CASSADGGSTDTQYF

d_gene: -
v_gene: TRBV28
abundance: -
j_gene: TRBJ1-3
len: 16
CDR3nt: TGTGCCAGCAGTTTATACCGGCAGACCTCTGGAAACACCATATATTTT
CDR3aa: CASSLYRQTSGNTIYF

d_gene: TRBD2
v_gene: TRBV7-2
abundance: few
j_gene: TRBJ2-5
len: 14
CDR3nt: TGTGCCAGCAGCCGAAACGGGAGGCAAGAGACCCAGTACTTC
CDR3aa: CASSRNGRQETQYF

d_gene: -
v_gene: TRBV7-9
abundance: -
j_gene: TRBJ2-3
len: 15
CDR3nt: TGTGCCAGCAGCTTAGTTCGGGCAGGCACAGATACGCAGTATTTT
CDR3aa: CASSLVRAGTDTQYF

d_gene: TRBD2
v_gene: TRBV20-1
abundance: -
j_gene: TRBJ2-7
len: 12
CDR3nt: TGCAGTGCTAGCCCTCTAGCGGGAGAGGCCCCCTTC
CDR3aa: CSASPLAGEAPF

d_gene: TRBD1
v_gene: TRBV5-5
abundance: many
j_gene: TRBJ2-7
len: 11
CDR3nt: TGTGCCAGCAGCTCCCGGACAGGGGAGTACTTC
CDR3aa: CASSSRTGEYF